These 20 T cell receptor beta chains share one sample of origin, sequenced in a study of cytomegalovirus exposure and HLA in healthy donors. The PCR employed 60 Vbeta primers together with 13 Jbeta primers. Produced via immunoSEQ multiplex PCR; TCRdb's table is partial and in-frame only. The table lists some 90,000 clones, 80% of them singletons. Source material: PBMCs. These receptors all come from a man in his forties or fifties in good health and CMV-seropositive.

The chain links TRBV5-1 to TRBJ2-3; a weak D match, TRBD2 (5 bases). The germline V gene has CDR1 SGHRS and CDR2 YFSETQ. There are 15 residues in the CDR3. The V end lost 2 bases, the J end lost 2 bases, and 12 bases lay between the germline ends. In DNA, the CDR3 is TGCGCCAGCAGCTTACTAGATCAGGACACAGATACGCAGTATTTT. The encoded protein is CASSLLDQDTDTQYF.

The gene calls are TRBV27 and TRBJ2-7; perhaps TRBD2 as D (5 bases). V shed 0 bases and J shed 1 base, with 10 bases lying between them. The CDR3 runs 15 residues. CDR1 and CDR2 from the germline V gene are MNHEY and SMNVEV (reference sequence). The CDR3 bases are TGTGCCAGCAGTTTATCCGGGAAACCTTCCTACGAGCAGTACTTC. Translating gives CASSLSGKPSYEQYF.

The chain combines TRBV19 with TRBJ1-4; 9 nucleotides agree with TRBD1. The CDR3 has 16 residues. Trimming cost V 2 bases and J 6 bases; bases outside gene matches: 7. Germline V CDR1 and CDR2: LNHDA, SQIVND (reference sequence). DNA of the CDR3: TGTGCCAGTAGTATAATACCGGGACAGGGAGATGAAAAACTGTTTTTT. Its translation: CASSIIPGQGDEKLFF.

This chain joins TRBV27 and TRBJ2-6, with TRBD1 matching 9 bases. CDR1 MNHEY and CDR2 SMNVEV come from the germline V gene (reference sequence). Losses at the gene ends were 6 bases for V and 5 bases for J; bases not matched to a gene: 17. This CDR3 region has 19 residues. DNA for the CDR3: TGTGCCAGCAGCCCATCCCCCGGGACAGGGTTCTTAAGGGCCAACGTCCTGACTTTC. Its protein is CASSPSPGTGFLRANVLTF.

This clone was recorded at least ten times. This chain links TRBV10-3 with TRBJ1-3; no reliable D call. The CDR3 covers 14 residues. Germline-derived CDR1 and CDR2 are ENHRY and SYGVKD. V shed 3 bases and J shed 2 bases, with 8 bases lying between them. In DNA, the CDR3 is TGTGCCATCAGTGAAGGGAGCACTGGAAACACCATATATTTT. Protein sequence: CAISEGSTGNTIYF.

There are a few counts of this clone. The chain recombines TRBV11-3 with TRBJ1-1, with 12 nucleotides matching TRBD1. Germline V gene sequence: CDR1 SGHNT, CDR2 YENEEA. J lost 3 bases, V lost 5 bases, and 4 bases had no gene match. CDR3 length equals 15 residues. The CDR3 here is CASSPGTGGHTEAFF. Written as DNA, the CDR3 is TGTGCCAGCAGCCCGGGGACAGGGGGCCACACTGAAGCTTTCTTT.

The chain combines TRBV5-1 with TRBJ1-1, with a tentative D call TRBD1 (5 bases). The germline gives CDR1 SGHRS, CDR2 YFSETQ. The CDR3 loop spans 17 amino acids. The V end lost 1 base, the J end lost 0 bases, and 16 bases lay between the germline ends. CDR3 sequence: CASSLWGPAPMNTEAFF. CDR3 in DNA: TGCGCCAGCAGCTTGTGGGGCCCAGCCCCAATGAACACTGAAGCTTTCTTT.

The chain is built from TRBV5-4 and TRBJ2-2; no clear D. Trimming removed 3 bases from V and 6 bases from J, with 12 bases in between. The CDR3 is made up of 14 amino acids. The V gene's germline CDR1 is SGHNT and CDR2 YYREEE (reference sequence). CDR3 DNA: TGTGCCAGCAGCTCCCATGGCAGGCCCGGGGAGCTGTTTTTT. Translation gives CASSSHGRPGELFF.

This clone was recorded once. The rearrangement joins TRBV7-7 to TRBJ1-4; 7 bases agree with TRBD1. The V gene end was trimmed by 5 bases and the J gene end by 2 bases; junction bases not matched to a gene: 14. This CDR3 has 18 amino acids. Per the germline V gene, CDR1 is SSHAT and CDR2 is FNYEAQ (reference sequence). The CDR3 DNA reads TGTGCCAGCAGCCGGAGGGACCTGGACAGGTCTACTAATGAAAAACTGTTTTTT. This translates into CASSRRDLDRSTNEKLFF.

This chain joins TRBV6-5 and TRBJ1-4, with 7 bases lining up with TRBD1. The germline V gene encodes CDR1 MNHEY and CDR2 SVGAGI. The CDR3 is 14 residues long. V shed 6 bases, J shed 4 bases, and the junction held 5 bases outside the gene matches. The CDR3 DNA reads TGTGCCAGCAGCCCGACAGGGTTTAATGAAAAACTGTTTTTT. Protein product: CASSPTGFNEKLFF.

Here the CDR3 DNA reads TGTGCCTGGAGGTGGCCTTTTTACAGCTCCAACACTGAAGCTTTCTTT. This sequence encodes CAWRWPFYSSNTEAFF. This sequence joins TRBV30 and TRBJ1-1, with no clear D. There are 16 residues in the CDR3. Trimming removed 3 bases from V and 2 bases from J, with 19 bases in between. The germline V gene has CDR1 GTSNPN and CDR2 SVGIG (reference sequence).

V usage is TRBV5-4 and J usage is TRBJ2-5; 7 nucleotides align to TRBD2. Germline V gene sequence: CDR1 SGHNT, CDR2 YYREEE (reference sequence). The CDR3 loop spans 14 amino acids. The V and J ends lost 6 bases and 1 base, in that order; junction bases with no gene match: 6. The CDR3 coding sequence is TGTGCCAGCAACCCGGGGGGTCCCCAAGAGACCCAGTACTTC. The encoded protein is CASNPGGPQETQYF. The variable domain in full, with the rest retrieved from reference TRBV5-4 and TRBJ2-5, is ETGVTQSPTHLIKTRGQQVTLRCSSQSGHNTVSWYQQALGQGPQFIFQYYREEENGRGNFPPRFSGLQFPNYSSELNVNALELDDSALYLCASNPGGPQETQYFGPGTRLLVL.

For this clone: The junction does not match germline at one end; this may be a read error. The V and J genes are TRBV5-4 and TRBJ2-7, with a tentative D call TRBD1 (5 bases). The CDR3 totals 13 residues. Germline V CDR1 and CDR2: SGHNT, YYREEE (reference sequence). The CDR3 protein is CASSQSGSNEQYF. The CDR3 DNA reads TGCGCCAGCAGCCAGTCAGGGTCCAACGAGCAGTACTTC.

The chain is built from TRBV7-9 and TRBJ2-2; TRBD1 might be the D (6 bases). The germline V gene has CDR1 SEHNR and CDR2 FQNEAQ (reference sequence). The CDR3 is made up of 12 amino acids. Trimming pared 10 bases from V and 2 bases from J, leaving 8 bases between. CDR3 nucleotides: TGTGCCACACAGGGAAACACCGGGGAGCTGTTTTTT. Its translation is CATQGNTGELFF. The full variable domain, rest sourced from reference TRBV7-9 and TRBJ2-2, is DTGVSQNPRHKITKRGQNVTFRCDPISEHNRLYWYRQTLGQGPEFLTYFQNEAQLEKSRLLSDRFSAERPKGSFSTLEIQRTEQGDSAMYLCATQGNTGELFFGEGSRLTVL.

The J gene is TRBJ2-5, the V gene TRBV5-1; 12 bases fit TRBD2. CDR1 and CDR2 (germline): SGHRS, YFSETQ. Unmatched junction bases numbered 7, after V lost 7 bases and J lost 9 bases. This CDR3 is 13 amino acids long. CDR3 DNA sequence: TGCGCCAGCCGACTAGCGGGGGATAAGGCCCAGTACTTC. Translated: CASRLAGDKAQYF.

The V call is TRBV4-3, the J call TRBJ1-2; 9 positions match TRBD1. After removal of 1 base from V and 8 bases from J, the junction contained 17 bases not matched to a gene. CDR3 size: 18 residues. The germline gives CDR1 LGHNA, CDR2 YSLEER. Here the CDR3 DNA reads TGCGCCAGCAGCCAAGGAAGGACCAGAAGGGACAGGGTGTGGGGCTACACCTTC. This gives the protein CASSQGRTRRDRVWGYTF.

This clone was recorded once. V and J are TRBV4-1 and TRBJ2-2, with D perhaps TRBD1 (6 bases). Germline V CDR1 and CDR2: MGHRA, YSYEKL. This CDR3 contains 15 residues. V was cut by 2 bases and J by 2 bases, with 9 bases left in between. This chain's CDR3 is CASSQQGQNTGELFF. DNA for the CDR3: TGCGCCAGCAGCCAACAGGGACAAAACACCGGGGAGCTGTTTTTT.

V usage is TRBV9 and J usage is TRBJ2-3; D is possibly TRBD2 (6 bases). Deletions cut 2 bases from V and 0 bases from J, with 10 bases between. CDR3 size: 15 residues. Germline loops: CDR1 SGDLS, CDR2 YYNGEE. Written as DNA, the CDR3 is TGTGCCAGCAGCGTCTTAAGCGGGAGCACAGATACGCAGTATTTT. Its protein product is CASSVLSGSTDTQYF. Using reference TRBV9 and TRBJ2-3 for the parts outside the CDR3, the full variable domain is DSGVTQTPKHLITATGQRVTLRCSPRSGDLSVYWYQQSLDQGLQFLIQYYNGEERAKGNILERFSAQQFPDLHSELNLSSLELGDSALYFCASSVLSGSTDTQYFGPGTRLTVL.

This clone was counted a few times. This CDR3 reads CASSNIPGQGGSGANVLTF. In DNA, the CDR3 is TGTGCCAGCAGCAATATACCGGGACAGGGGGGATCTGGGGCCAACGTCCTGACTTTC. V gene TRBV5-6 combines with J gene TRBJ2-6; 11 bases fit TRBD1. The trim removed 4 bases at V and 1 base at J, leaving 10 bases unmatched. This CDR3 has 19 amino acids. The germline gives CDR1 SGHDT, CDR2 YYEEEE.

The genes are TRBV7-9 and TRBJ1-4; maybe TRBD1 (6 bases). V was shortened by 5 bases and J by 7 bases, with 20 bases between the two germline ends. Looked up from germline, CDR1 is SEHNR and CDR2 is FQNEAQ (reference sequence). CDR3 size: 16 residues. This chain's CDR3 is CASSPGNTGRSEKLFF. In DNA form, the CDR3 reads TGTGCCAGCAGCCCCGGAAACACAGGGAGAAGTGAAAAACTGTTTTTT.